The 23 T cell receptor beta chains listed next were all sequenced from one sample in a study of OX40 agonist ivuxolimab in advanced cancers. This table comes from immunoSEQ multiplex PCR, and its TCRdb copy is limited to in-frame clones, with some not included. The sample carries more than 50,000 clones, about 83% recorded once. The sample consisted of CD4+ or CD8+ T cells sorted from blood, taken in a trial of the OX40 agonist ivuxolimab. These receptors came from an adult with an advanced solid tumor such as melanoma, head and neck, liver or kidney cancer.

This chain links TRBV4-2 with TRBJ1-1; D may be TRBD1 (6 bases). Between the trimmed V and J ends, which lost 4 bases and 1 base, there was a span of 7 bases. The CDR3 spans 13 residues. CDR1 is LGHNA and CDR2 is YNFKEQ in the germline V gene. DNA for the CDR3: TGTGCCAGCAGCCCCAGGGGGAACACTGAAGCTTTCTTT. Translation: CASSPRGNTEAFF.

The chain carries TRBV11-1 and TRBJ2-3; TRBD1 is a possible D gene (6 bases). CDR1 is SGHAT, CDR2 FQDESV, per germline (reference sequence). With 5 bases removed from V and 4 bases from J, the gap between germline ends came to 10 bases. The CDR3 contains 13 residues. This CDR3 is CASSITGSDTQYF. The CDR3, as DNA: TGTGCCAGCAGCATTACAGGGTCAGATACGCAGTATTTT.

The genes are TRBV9 and TRBJ2-3; D is possibly TRBD1 or TRBD2 (5 bases each). V was pared by 2 bases and J by 1 base, with 11 bases between. Looked up from germline, CDR1 is SGDLS and CDR2 is YYNGEE. CDR3 length equals 15 residues. CDR3 loop: CASSVDVGGTDTQYF. The CDR3 coding sequence is TGTGCCAGCAGCGTCGACGTGGGGGGCACAGATACGCAGTATTTT.

This clone came up once. The chain uses TRBV28 and TRBJ2-7; the match to TRBD1 covers 8 bases. CDR1 MDHEN and CDR2 SYDVKM come from the germline V gene. With 3 bases clipped from V and 6 bases from J, the junction kept 7 bases outside the gene matches. CDR3 length equals 14 residues. The CDR3 DNA is TGTGCCAGCAGTTTGAGCAGGGGGCATGGCGAGCAGTACTTC. Amino acid sequence: CASSLSRGHGEQYF.

The chain carries TRBV5-6 and TRBJ1-1; D is unclear. The CDR3 loop spans 14 amino acids. The germline gives CDR1 SGHDT, CDR2 YYEEEE. Trimming took 1 base from V and 1 from J, leaving 8 bases between them. The CDR3 DNA reads TGTGCCAGCAGCTTGTTCCGGAGGAACACTGAAGCTTTCTTT. Its translation is CASSLFRRNTEAFF.

Only one count was recorded for this clone. The chain is built from TRBV5-4 and TRBJ2-7; D gene unclear. CDR1 is SGHNT and CDR2 is YYREEE in the germline V gene (reference sequence). CDR3 length: 13 residues. With 4 bases removed from V and 4 bases from J, the gap between germline ends came to 12 bases. The CDR3 DNA follows: TGTGCCAGCAGCCGTTCCCTTTCTTACGAGCAGTACTTC. Amino acid sequence: CASSRSLSYEQYF. The full variable domain, completed using reference TRBV5-4 and TRBJ2-7, is ETGVTQSPTHLIKTRGQQVTLRCSSQSGHNTVSWYQQALGQGPQFIFQYYREEENGRGNFPPRFSGLQFPNYSSELNVNALELDDSALYLCASSRSLSYEQYFGPGTRLTVT.

Only a few counts were recorded for this clone. The rearrangement links TRBV30 to TRBJ1-5, with D uncertain. The germline V and J ends were trimmed by 0 bases and 3 bases, with 6 bases remaining between them. CDR1 and CDR2 (germline): GTSNPN, SVGIG (reference sequence). There are 13 residues in the CDR3. The CDR3 region has the DNA TGTGCCTGGAGTGTGCAGGACAATCAGCCCCAGCATTTT. It codes for CAWSVQDNQPQHF.

In its sample, this clone was seen once. This same CDR3 is encoded by further DNA sequences in the sample. The chain recombines TRBV30 with TRBJ2-1; 9 bases match TRBD2. After removal of 0 bases from V and 4 bases from J, the junction contained 4 bases not matched to a gene. Per germline, CDR1 GTSNPN and CDR2 SVGIG (reference sequence). This CDR3 has 15 residues. This CDR3 reads CAWSVGLAGYNEQFF. CDR3 nucleotide sequence: TGTGCCTGGAGTGTGGGCCTAGCGGGGTACAATGAGCAGTTCTTC.

This sequence joins TRBV11-2 and TRBJ1-1, with unresolved D. This CDR3 is built from 13 residues. Germline values: CDR1 SGHAT, CDR2 FQNNGV. V was shortened by 5 bases and J by 1 base, with 8 bases between the two germline ends. In DNA, the CDR3 is TGTGCCAGCAGCGCGGGCCCGAACACTGAAGCTTTCTTT. Residues: CASSAGPNTEAFF.

V and J are TRBV15 and TRBJ2-1; 10 bases map to TRBD1. V shed 2 bases and J 7 bases; nucleotides not matched to a gene: 5. The CDR3 extends over 15 amino acids. Germline values: CDR1 LNHNV, CDR2 YYDKDF (reference sequence). The CDR3 bases are TGTGCCACCAGCAGACTCCGGGACAGGGGTAATGAGCAGTTCTTC. Amino acid sequence: CATSRLRDRGNEQFF.

This clone was detected once. This rearrangement joins TRBV7-6 to TRBJ2-6; D gene ambiguous. From germline, CDR1 is SGHVS and CDR2 FNYEAQ. Trimming took off 5 bases at V and 0 bases at J, with 8 bases between the two ends. The CDR3 length is 15 residues. The CDR3 region has the DNA TGTGCCAGCAGCCCCACCAACTCTGGGGCCAACGTCCTGACTTTC. Protein product: CASSPTNSGANVLTF. Full variable domain (rest looked up from reference TRBV7-6 and TRBJ2-6): GAGVSQSPRYKVTKRGQDVALRCDPISGHVSLYWYRQALGQGPEFLTYFNYEAQQDKSGLPNDRFSAERPEGSISTLTIQRTEQRDSAMYRCASSPTNSGANVLTFGAGSRLTVL.

The chain combines TRBV10-2 with TRBJ2-2, with D maybe TRBD2 (6 bases). CDR1 and CDR2 (germline): WSHSY, SAAADI. This CDR3 has 18 amino acids. V lost 7 bases, J lost 6 bases, and 27 bases lay in between. CDR3 region: CASTGREVVGLRSGELFF. CDR3 in DNA: TGCGCCAGCACTGGGCGGGAAGTCGTGGGGCTAAGGTCCGGGGAGCTGTTTTTT.

The table lists this clone with a few counts. The CDR3 DNA reads as TGTGCCAGCAGTTTATATTACCTTTCCGAGCAGTACTTC. The encoded protein is CASSLYYLSEQYF. This chain links TRBV27 with TRBJ2-7; D call uncertain. The germline gives CDR1 MNHEY, CDR2 SMNVEV (reference sequence). CDR3 length equals 13 residues. Trimming stripped 1 base from V and 6 bases from J, with 10 bases between.

The gene calls are TRBV5-1 and TRBJ2-7; no clear D. Trimming took off 1 base at V and 4 bases at J, with 6 bases between the two ends. The CDR3 length is 12 residues. The germline gives CDR1 SGHRS, CDR2 YFSETQ. CDR3 coding DNA: TGCGCCAGCAGCTTGCCGTCTTACGAGCAGTACTTC. Amino acids: CASSLPSYEQYF.

CDR3 residues: CASSAGTSGANEQFF. DNA for the CDR3: TGTGCCAGCAGCGCCGGGACTAGCGGGGCCAATGAGCAGTTCTTC. V usage is TRBV9 and J usage is TRBJ2-1; 13 bases match TRBD2. The CDR3 runs 15 residues. Germline-derived CDR1 and CDR2 are SGDLS and YYNGEE. Trimming at V came to 3 bases and at J to 6 bases, leaving 3 bases not matched to a gene.

V usage is TRBV5-6 and J usage is TRBJ2-3; D is tentatively TRBD1 or TRBD2 (5 bases each). V was pared by 1 base and J by 5 bases, with 14 bases between. This CDR3 comprises 15 residues. CDR1 is SGHDT and CDR2 is YYEEEE in the germline V gene. The CDR3 DNA reads as TGTGCCAGCAGCTTGTTGACGGGACGGAGAGATACGCAGTATTTT. Its translation: CASSLLTGRRDTQYF. The entire variable domain, with the rest obtained from reference TRBV5-6 and TRBJ2-3, is as follows: DAGVTQSPTHLIKTRGQQVTLRCSPKSGHDTVSWYQQALGQGPQFIFQYYEEEERQRGNFPDRFSGHQFPNYSSELNVNALLLGDSALYLCASSLLTGRRDTQYFGPGTRLTVL.

The chain carries TRBV2 and TRBJ2-4, with D maybe TRBD2 (6 bases). The CDR3 spans 13 residues. CDR1 is SNHLY, CDR2 FYNNEI, per germline. Trimming removed 8 bases at V and 9 bases at J, with 17 bases between. The CDR3 sequence is CASVPSSVAIQYF. CDR3 nucleotides: TGTGCCAGCGTCCCCTCTAGCGTAGCCATTCAGTACTTC.

The chain links TRBV28 to TRBJ1-2; D ambiguous. Trimming took 3 bases from V and 1 from J, leaving 6 bases between them. CDR3 length: 13 amino acids. Germline CDR1 is MDHEN and CDR2 is SYDVKM. CDR3 bases: TGTGCCAGCAGTTTCCCCAATAACTATGGCTACACCTTC. Translation: CASSFPNNYGYTF.

The chain uses TRBV28 and TRBJ2-3; D unclear. CDR1 MDHEN and CDR2 SYDVKM come from the germline V gene. The CDR3 loop spans 15 amino acids. V was clipped by 4 bases and J by 1 base, with 12 bases between them. The CDR3 DNA reads as TGTGCCAGCAGTTCCCCCCGGATGCGCACAGATACGCAGTATTTT. Its translation: CASSSPRMRTDTQYF.

The J gene is TRBJ2-7, the V gene TRBV27; 7 nucleotides agree with TRBD2. Germline V gives CDR1 MNHEY, CDR2 SMNVEV (reference sequence). With 8 bases clipped from V and 5 bases from J, the junction kept 15 bases outside the gene matches. The CDR3 totals 15 residues. CDR3 sequence (DNA): TGTGCCAGCGCCACCTCCCGGCGGGAGTTCCACGAGCAGTACTTC. It encodes CASATSRREFHEQYF.

V gene TRBV11-2 combines with J gene TRBJ1-3; TRBD1 matches at 7 bases. In germline, CDR1 is SGHAT, CDR2 FQNNGV. J was trimmed by 4 bases and V by 3 bases; bases with no gene match: 6. This CDR3 contains 15 residues. This chain's CDR3 is CASSFARDRGNTIYF. The CDR3 DNA sequence: TGTGCCAGCAGCTTCGCTCGGGACAGAGGAAACACCATATATTTT.

The V gene is TRBV6-1, the J gene TRBJ1-3; no definite D call. The CDR3 length is 14 residues. Germline assignment: CDR1 MNHNS and CDR2 SASEGT. Trimming took 5 bases from V and 8 from J, leaving 16 bases between them. CDR3 coding DNA: TGTGCCAGCAGTTTACCAATCCTCGGGGACACCATATATTTT. It is translated as CASSLPILGDTIYF.

The chain is built from TRBV28 and TRBJ1-2, with TRBD1 identical over 7 bases. V was pared by 4 bases and J by 0 bases, with 11 bases of the junction left unmatched. The CDR3 runs to 17 residues. Germline CDR1 reads MDHEN; CDR2 reads SYDVKM. The CDR3 DNA reads as TGTGCCAGCAGTTCCCCGGGACAGACCTTAGCTAACTATGGCTACACCTTC. Its protein is CASSSPGQTLANYGYTF.